These 3 T cell receptor beta chains came from one sample sequenced in a study of blood T cell repertoires in COVID-19. This table comes from immunoSEQ multiplex PCR, and its TCRdb copy is limited to in-frame clones, with some not included. The sample contains about 47,000 clones, 65% to 85% of which appear only once. Material for sequencing was peripheral blood. The origin of the receptors is a man aged 45-65 years with acute or convalescent COVID-19.

The chain couples TRBV5-8 to TRBJ1-2; 9 nucleotides align to TRBD1. The CDR3 runs to 13 residues. V lost 4 bases, J lost 3 bases, and 1 base stayed unmatched. Germline-derived CDR1 and CDR2 are SGHTS and YDEGEE. CDR3 sequence (DNA): TGTGCCAGCAGCCGGGACAGGGACTATGGCTACACCTTC. Encoded protein: CASSRDRDYGYTF.

The DNA for the CDR3 is TGCGCCAGCAGCTCAAAAGGACAGGGGGGTACGGCGGATACGCAGTATTTT. Protein sequence: CASSSKGQGGTADTQYF. The rearrangement links TRBV5-1 to TRBJ2-3, with TRBD1 matching 10 bases. The CDR3 totals 17 residues. The trim removed 3 bases at V and 6 bases at J, leaving 13 bases unmatched. Germline CDR1 SGHRS, CDR2 YFSETQ.

The chain links TRBV27 to TRBJ1-2; TRBD1 might be the D (5 bases). Germline CDR1 reads MNHEY; CDR2 reads SMNVEV (reference sequence). The CDR3 has 13 residues. The V end was cut by 7 bases, the J end by 7 bases, with 16 bases between. DNA for the CDR3: TGTGCCAGCACCTTAGGCGGGGGGACTGGCTACACCTTC. It translates to CASTLGGGTGYTF.